The 27 T cell receptor beta chains below were found in one sample sequenced in a study of blood T cells in healthy people across ages. The use of a sample-barcoded 5' primer and a J-beta primer mix characterized a second PCR of roughly 7 to 11 cycles. TCRdb called the 5' RACE reads again in MiXCR, with one record for every CDR3 protein. In the table there are 1.5 million to 2 million distinct CDR3 sequences, roughly 30% of which are singletons. Sequencing was performed on blood. These receptors were taken from a woman between 25 and 40 years old in good health.

The rearrangement links TRBV7-9 to TRBJ1-2, with a possible D match to TRBD1 (6 bases). The CDR3 extends over 13 amino acids. The V gene lost 5 bases and the J gene lost 8 bases, with 15 bases spanning the gap. Germline CDR1 and CDR2: SEHNR and FQNEAQ (reference sequence). CDR3 in DNA: TGTGCCAGCAGCCCGCCGGGACAAAGAGGCTACACCTTC. Amino acids: CASSPPGQRGYTF.

The rearrangement links TRBV9 to TRBJ2-3; D is unclear. Germline V gives CDR1 SGDLS, CDR2 YYNGEE. Trimming shortened V by 6 bases and J by 6 bases, and 23 bases separated the two germline ends. The CDR3 runs to 16 residues. This CDR3 is CASIADLPVSPDTQYF. CDR3 sequence (DNA): TGTGCCAGCATTGCGGACCTTCCTGTCTCACCCGATACGCAGTATTTT.

This clonotype was observed a few times. The chain employs TRBV5-1 and TRBJ2-1; 8 bases align to TRBD1. The CDR3 consists of 15 residues. The V gene end was trimmed by 3 bases and the J gene end by 7 bases; junction bases not matched to a gene: 9. Germline lookup yields CDR1 SGHRS and CDR2 YFSETQ. The CDR3 DNA follows: TGCGCCAGCAGCTCCAACTCCGGACAGGGTAATGAGCAGTTCTTC. It codes for CASSSNSGQGNEQFF.

The chain is built from TRBV7-6 and TRBJ2-4; 8 bases map to TRBD2. Germline trimming cut 0 bases from V and 13 bases from J; bases unmatched to any gene: 14. Germline V gene data show CDR1 as SGHVS and CDR2 as FNYEAQ. The CDR3 covers 16 residues. The CDR3 is CASSLAEAGATLKQYF. CDR3 coding DNA: TGTGCCAGCAGCTTAGCAGAAGCGGGAGCGACTTTGAAGCAGTACTTC. Full variable domain (outside the CDR3, taken from reference TRBV7-6 and TRBJ2-4): GAGVSQSPRYKVTKRGQDVALRCDPISGHVSLYWYRQALGQGPEFLTYFNYEAQQDKSGLPNDRFSAERPEGSISTLTIQRTEQRDSAMYRCASSLAEAGATLKQYFGAGTRLSVL.

This clonotype was picked up a small number of times. The chain has TRBV20-1 and TRBJ2-2; TRBD1 is a possible D gene (7 bases). Germline V gene data show CDR1 as DFQATT and CDR2 as SNEGSKA (reference sequence). The ends were cut back, 1 base at V and 5 bases at J, with 14 bases in the middle. The CDR3 extends over 15 amino acids. CDR3 sequence: CSARATGRRTGELFF. CDR3 nucleotides: TGCAGTGCTAGAGCGACAGGGAGGAGGACCGGGGAGCTGTTTTTT.

This clonotype was seen more than once but under ten times. Here the CDR3 DNA reads TGCGCCAGCAGCGTCCGAGGAGCGGGGGGAGTTACAAATGAGCAGTTCTTC. Its translation is CASSVRGAGGVTNEQFF. The chain combines TRBV4-1 with TRBJ2-1; TRBD2 matches at 9 bases. The CDR3 covers 17 residues. CDR1 is MGHRA and CDR2 is YSYEKL in the germline V gene. With 5 bases clipped from V and 7 bases from J, the junction kept 15 bases outside the gene matches.

CDR3 residues: CASSPAVSGAYEQYF. The CDR3 bases are TGTGCCAGCAGCCCGGCCGTCTCGGGGGCCTACGAGCAGTACTTC. The chain has TRBV3-1 and TRBJ2-5; D is possibly TRBD2 (6 bases). The J call is doubtful: the DNA matches TRBJ2-7 better. The germline CDR1 and CDR2 sequences are LGHDT and YNNKEL (reference sequence). The CDR3 runs to 15 residues.

This clonotype occurred a few times. The J gene is TRBJ2-2, the V gene TRBV28, with D possibly TRBD2 on 5 matching bases. Trimming pared 1 base from V and 6 bases from J, leaving 9 bases between. The CDR3 runs to 14 residues. In germline, CDR1 is MDHEN, CDR2 SYDVKM. DNA of the CDR3: TGTGCCAGCAGTTTATCACCGGGATCCGGGGAGCTGTTTTTT. This translates into CASSLSPGSGELFF. Filled out from reference TRBV28 and TRBJ2-2, the complete variable domain reads DVKVTQSSRYLVKRTGEKVFLECVQDMDHENMFWYRQDPGLGLRLIYFSYDVKMKEKGDIPEGYSVSREKKERFSLILESASTNQTSMYLCASSLSPGSGELFFGEGSRLTVL.

The V gene is TRBV9, the J gene TRBJ1-6; possibly TRBD1 for D (6 bases). Trimming cost V 4 bases and J 6 bases, with 11 bases left between them. The germline V gene has CDR1 SGDLS and CDR2 YYNGEE. CDR3 length: 14 residues. CDR3 sequence (DNA): TGTGCCAGCAGCACTGACAGGCTTAATTCACCCCTCCACTTT. Translated, it gives CASSTDRLNSPLHF.

The chain has TRBV9 and TRBJ1-2, with a possible D match to TRBD1 (5 bases). The CDR3 covers 16 residues. V was clipped by 0 bases and J by 8 bases, with 20 bases between them. Germline V gene sequence: CDR1 SGDLS, CDR2 YYNGEE. CDR3 region: CASSVAPGHDRRGYTF. CDR3 in DNA: TGTGCCAGCAGCGTAGCACCCGGACACGATCGTCGGGGCTACACCTTC.

This clonotype was found a few times. The rearrangement uses TRBV7-2 and TRBJ2-3; no firm D call. Trimming cost V 5 bases and J 2 bases, with 14 bases left between them. This CDR3 has 15 residues. Germline CDR1 SGHTA, CDR2 FQGNSA. The CDR3 protein is CASSPFRTYTDTQYF. The DNA for the CDR3 is TGTGCCAGCAGCCCCTTTCGGACCTACACAGATACGCAGTATTTT.

V is TRBV18 and J is TRBJ1-5; D is ambiguous. V gave up 6 bases and J gave up 9 bases, with 15 bases separating them. This CDR3 spans 13 amino acids. Germline values: CDR1 KGHSH, CDR2 LQKENI. The CDR3 region is CASSEEGPGPQHF. In nucleotides, the CDR3 is TGTGCCAGCTCGGAGGAGGGTCCGGGGCCCCAGCATTTT.

This clonotype was observed at least ten times. This chain connects TRBV6-5 to TRBJ2-6; D gene ambiguous. This CDR3 is built from 17 residues. Trimming cost V 8 bases and J 0 bases, with 17 bases left between them. Germline V gives CDR1 MNHEY, CDR2 SVGAGI. The chain's CDR3 is CASLRLLPNSGANVLTF. The CDR3 region has the DNA TGTGCCAGCCTCCGACTCCTTCCTAACTCTGGGGCCAACGTCCTGACTTTC.

This clonotype occurred a few times. The rearrangement uses TRBV6-5 and TRBJ1-2; TRBD1 is a possible D gene (5 bases). This CDR3 has 14 residues. Trimming took 4 bases from V and 4 from J, leaving 13 bases between them. Germline V gives CDR1 MNHEY, CDR2 SVGAGI. CDR3 nucleotides: TGTGCCAGCAGTTCGTCAACGGGGACCTATGGCTACACCTTC. Protein: CASSSSTGTYGYTF.

The chain recombines TRBV19 with TRBJ1-2; TRBD1 matches at 9 bases. Trimming took 6 bases from V and 2 from J; bases not matched to a gene: 16. Germline-derived CDR1 and CDR2 are LNHDA and SQIVND (reference sequence). The CDR3 covers 18 residues. CDR3: CASRNSEGQGRLNYGYTF. CDR3 in DNA: TGTGCCAGTAGGAACTCGGAAGGACAGGGGCGATTGAACTATGGCTACACCTTC.

In this sample, this clonotype turned up many times. The V gene is TRBV5-4, the J gene TRBJ2-1; D assignment may be TRBD1 or TRBD2 (5 bases each). CDR3 length equals 11 residues. CDR1 is SGHNT, CDR2 YYREEE, per germline (reference sequence). V lost 7 bases and J lost 10, with 12 bases in between. The CDR3 sequence is CASSPGTEQFF. The CDR3 bases are TGTGCCAGCTCACCGGGGACGGAGCAGTTCTTC.

This clonotype turned up a few times. V is TRBV5-1 and J is TRBJ1-2, with a tentative D call TRBD1 (5 bases). CDR1 and CDR2 from the germline V gene are SGHRS and YFSETQ. V was trimmed by 4 bases and J by 4 bases, leaving 14 bases between them. This CDR3 region has 14 residues. The CDR3 DNA reads TGCGCCAGCAGCACGGCGGGGACGGCCTATGGCTACACCTTC. Translating it yields CASSTAGTAYGYTF.

The chain couples TRBV12-3 or TRBV12-4 to TRBJ1-2, with D hard to call. V was cut by 4 bases and J by 7 bases, with 16 bases left in between. The length of the CDR3 is 14 residues. CDR3 amino acids: CASSSLGQPCGYTF. CDR3 nucleotide sequence: TGTGCCAGCAGTTCTCTCGGGCAGCCCTGTGGCTACACCTTC.

This clonotype was seen many times. The V gene is TRBV20-1, the J gene TRBJ2-4; D call uncertain. Germline V CDR1 and CDR2: DFQATT, SNEGSKA (reference sequence). CDR3 length equals 10 residues. The CDR3 DNA reads TGCAGACTCCACCAAAACATTCAGTACTTC. It codes for CRLHQNIQYF.

V gene TRBV6-2 or TRBV6-3 combines with J gene TRBJ2-2; no firm D call. The CDR3 length is 14 residues. Trimming took off 6 bases at V and 1 base at J, with 9 bases between the two ends. CDR1 and CDR2 (germline): MNHEY, SVGEGT. This chain's CDR3 is CASSQTQNTGELFF. The CDR3 DNA reads TGTGCCAGCAGCCAAACACAGAACACCGGGGAGCTGTTTTTT.

The table lists this clonotype with a few counts. This rearrangement joins TRBV5-6 to TRBJ2-7; D is undetermined. CDR1 is SGHDT, CDR2 YYEEEE, per germline. This CDR3 region has 16 residues. V lost 3 bases and J lost 2, with 18 bases in between. CDR3 in amino acids: CASSWPGSPSAYEQYF. The CDR3 bases are TGTGCCAGCAGCTGGCCCGGGTCCCCATCCGCCTACGAGCAGTACTTC.

This clonotype was picked up many times. The J gene is TRBJ1-6, the V gene TRBV20-1; D remains unclear. This CDR3 region has 13 residues. CDR1 and CDR2 (germline): DFQATT, SNEGSKA (reference sequence). Trimming took off 2 bases at V and 10 bases at J, with 12 bases between the two ends. The CDR3 coding sequence is TGCAGTGCTAGACCGAAAAGGGAATCACCCCTCCACTTT. Protein sequence: CSARPKRESPLHF.

On this clonotype: Relative to the germline gene, one junction end is altered; a read error may explain this. Here the CDR3 DNA reads TGTGCCGGCAGTTCGGAGGGCGTCTATGGATCACCCCTCCACTTT. Amino acids: CAGSSEGVYGSPLHF. The genes are TRBV12-3 or TRBV12-4 and TRBJ1-6, with no clear D. This CDR3 comprises 15 residues.

The table lists this clonotype with a few counts. V and J are TRBV20-1 and TRBJ2-7; 7 nucleotides line up with TRBD2. Germline V gene data show CDR1 as DFQATT and CDR2 as SNEGSKA (reference sequence). CDR3 length: 14 residues. V was clipped by 6 bases and J by 1 base; unmatched bases: 9. The CDR3 loop reads CSAPPAGSSYEQYF. The CDR3 nucleotides read TGCAGTGCCCCCCCAGCGGGGTCTTCCTACGAGCAGTACTTC.

This clonotype has at least ten counts. The chain couples TRBV7-2 to TRBJ2-3, with a tentative D call TRBD2 (5 bases). Germline CDR1 is SGHTA and CDR2 is FQGNSA. V was cut by 0 bases and J by 0 bases, with 13 bases left in between. The CDR3 has 17 amino acids. The CDR3 region has the DNA TGTGCCAGCAGCTTAGCGTTGAGGGAGAGAAGCACAGATACGCAGTATTTT. It translates to CASSLALRERSTDTQYF.

This clonotype came up many times. The J gene is TRBJ2-1, the V gene TRBV12-3 or TRBV12-4, with 9 bases that match TRBD2. After removal of 5 bases from V and 2 bases from J, the junction contained 4 bases not matched to a gene. This CDR3 is built from 15 residues. The CDR3 DNA sequence: TGTGCCAGCAGTCCTCTAGCGGGACCCTACAATGAGCAGTTCTTC. Protein product: CASSPLAGPYNEQFF.

The rearrangement links TRBV20-1 to TRBJ1-5; D unresolved. Trimming removed 5 bases from V and 0 bases from J, with 17 bases in between. The CDR3 consists of 16 residues. Per the germline V gene, CDR1 is DFQATT and CDR2 is SNEGSKA (reference sequence). The CDR3 loop reads CSAASPRGNSNQPQHF. The CDR3 DNA reads TGCAGTGCTGCATCCCCGCGAGGGAATAGCAATCAGCCCCAGCATTTT.